The 3 T cell receptor beta chains reported below all come from one sample, sequenced in a study of shared clonotypes between healthy human individuals. Profiled with immunoSEQ multiplex PCR; TCRdb holds only in-frame clones, not every one. The sample lists about 510,000 clones, roughly 95% seen once, with under 0.06% in the top ten. The sample was naive CD4+ T cells sorted from blood. This sample's subset: CD45RA+ positively selected. The receptors derive from a woman under 40 in good health.

The V and J genes are TRBV7-8 and TRBJ2-7; TRBD2 aligns across 13 bases. Losses at the gene ends were 4 bases for V and 1 base for J; bases not matched to a gene: 10. Germline CDR1 SGHVS, CDR2 FQNEAQ. This CDR3 spans 18 amino acids. In DNA, the CDR3 is TGTGCCAGCAGCTCACCGGGACTAGCGGGACTCTATTCCTACGAGCAGTACTTC. It specifies CASSSPGLAGLYSYEQYF.

Only one count was recorded for this clone. The chain has TRBV6-1 and TRBJ2-1; perhaps TRBD2 as D (5 bases). The CDR3 runs 12 residues. CDR1 and CDR2 from the germline V gene are MNHNS and SASEGT. Trimming stripped 1 base from V and 9 bases from J, with 7 bases between. The CDR3 region is CASSEDAGEQFF. For the CDR3, the DNA is TGTGCCAGCAGTGAAGACGCGGGTGAGCAGTTCTTC.

The chain joins TRBV11-2 to TRBJ2-5, with TRBD2 identical over 8 bases. Germline CDR1 and CDR2: SGHAT and FQNNGV. The CDR3 contains 14 residues. Unmatched junction bases numbered 9, after V lost 8 bases and J lost 4 bases. The DNA of the CDR3 is TGTGCCAGCCGACCGGGGGGGGCGGGAGAGACCCAGTACTTC. It codes for CASRPGGAGETQYF. Drawing the rest from reference TRBV11-2 and TRBJ2-5, the complete variable domain is EAGVAQSPRYKIIEKRQSVAFWCNPISGHATLYWYQQILGQGPKLLIQFQNNGVVDDSQLPKDRFSAERLKGVDSTLKIQPAKLEDSAVYLCASRPGGAGETQYFGPGTRLLVL.